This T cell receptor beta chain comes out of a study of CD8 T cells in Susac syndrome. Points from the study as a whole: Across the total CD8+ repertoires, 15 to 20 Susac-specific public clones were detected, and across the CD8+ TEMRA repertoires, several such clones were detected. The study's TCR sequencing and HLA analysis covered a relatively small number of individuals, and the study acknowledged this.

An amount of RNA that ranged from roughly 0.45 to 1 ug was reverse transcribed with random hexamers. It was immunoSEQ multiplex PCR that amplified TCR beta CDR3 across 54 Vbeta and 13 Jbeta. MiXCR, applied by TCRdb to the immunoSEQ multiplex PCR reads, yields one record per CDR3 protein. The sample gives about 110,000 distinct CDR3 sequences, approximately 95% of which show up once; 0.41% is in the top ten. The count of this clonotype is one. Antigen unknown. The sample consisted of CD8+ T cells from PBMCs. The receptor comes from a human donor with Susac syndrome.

CDR3 in DNA: TGTGCCATCAGTGAGAGTGTCGCAGATAATTCACCCCTCCACTTT. Its translation: CAISESVADNSPLHF. V usage is TRBV10-3 and J usage is TRBJ1-6; D gene ambiguous. The germline V gene encodes CDR1 ENHRY and CDR2 SYGVKD. Between the trimmed V and J ends, which lost 2 bases and 5 bases, there was a span of 10 bases. CDR3 length: 15 amino acids.